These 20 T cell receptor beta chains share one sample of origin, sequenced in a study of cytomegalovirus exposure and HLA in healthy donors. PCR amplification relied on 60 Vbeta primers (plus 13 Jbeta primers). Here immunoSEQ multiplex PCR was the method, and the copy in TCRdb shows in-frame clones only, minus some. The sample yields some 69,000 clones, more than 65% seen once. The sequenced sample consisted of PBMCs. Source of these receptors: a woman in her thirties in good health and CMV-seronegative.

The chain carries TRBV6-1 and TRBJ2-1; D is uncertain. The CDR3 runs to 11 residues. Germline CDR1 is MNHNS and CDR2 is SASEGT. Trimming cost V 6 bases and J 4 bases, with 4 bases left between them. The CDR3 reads CASRLYNEQFF. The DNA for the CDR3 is TGTGCCAGCAGATTATACAATGAGCAGTTCTTC.

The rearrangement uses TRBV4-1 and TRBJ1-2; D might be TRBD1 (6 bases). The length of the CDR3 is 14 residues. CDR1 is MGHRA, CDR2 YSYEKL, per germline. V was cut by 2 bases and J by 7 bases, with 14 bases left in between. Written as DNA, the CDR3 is TGCGCCAGCAGCCAACCCAGGGGCGCCTCTGGCTACACCTTC. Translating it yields CASSQPRGASGYTF.

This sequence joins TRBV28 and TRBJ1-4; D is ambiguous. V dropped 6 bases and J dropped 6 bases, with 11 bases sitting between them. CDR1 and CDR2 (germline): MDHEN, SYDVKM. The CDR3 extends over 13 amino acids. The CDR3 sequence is CASSVPADEKLFF. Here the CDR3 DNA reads TGTGCCAGCAGCGTCCCGGCGGATGAAAAACTGTTTTTT.

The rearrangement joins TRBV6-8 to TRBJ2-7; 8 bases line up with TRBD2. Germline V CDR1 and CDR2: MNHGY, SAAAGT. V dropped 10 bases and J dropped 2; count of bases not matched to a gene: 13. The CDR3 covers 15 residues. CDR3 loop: CATGTSGGGTYEQYF. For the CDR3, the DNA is TGTGCCACCGGGACTTCGGGGGGGGGAACCTACGAGCAGTACTTC.

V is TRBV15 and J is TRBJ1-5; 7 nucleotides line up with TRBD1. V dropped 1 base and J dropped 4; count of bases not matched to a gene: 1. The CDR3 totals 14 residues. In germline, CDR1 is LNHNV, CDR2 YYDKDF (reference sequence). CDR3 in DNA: TGTGCCACCAGCAGAGGCAGGGGGAATCAGCCCCAGCATTTT. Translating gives CATSRGRGNQPQHF.

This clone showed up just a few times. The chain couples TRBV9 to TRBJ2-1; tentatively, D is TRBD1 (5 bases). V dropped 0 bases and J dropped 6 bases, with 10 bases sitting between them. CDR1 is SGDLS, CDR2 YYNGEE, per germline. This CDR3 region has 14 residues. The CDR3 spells CASSVVQGGNEQFF. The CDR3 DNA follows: TGTGCCAGCAGCGTAGTGCAGGGCGGCAATGAGCAGTTCTTC.

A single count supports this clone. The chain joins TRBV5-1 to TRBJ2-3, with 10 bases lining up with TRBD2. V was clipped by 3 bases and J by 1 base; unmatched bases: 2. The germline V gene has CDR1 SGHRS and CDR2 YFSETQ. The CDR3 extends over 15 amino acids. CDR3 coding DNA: TGCGCCAGCAGCTCCGGGACTAGCGGCACAGATACGCAGTATTTT. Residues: CASSSGTSGTDTQYF.

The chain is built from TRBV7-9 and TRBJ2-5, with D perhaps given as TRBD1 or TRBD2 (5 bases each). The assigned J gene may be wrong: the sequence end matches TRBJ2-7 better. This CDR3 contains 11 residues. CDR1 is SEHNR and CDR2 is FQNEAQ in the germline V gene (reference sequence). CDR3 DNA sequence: TGTGCCAGCATGGGGGCCTACGAGCAGTACTTC. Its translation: CASMGAYEQYF.

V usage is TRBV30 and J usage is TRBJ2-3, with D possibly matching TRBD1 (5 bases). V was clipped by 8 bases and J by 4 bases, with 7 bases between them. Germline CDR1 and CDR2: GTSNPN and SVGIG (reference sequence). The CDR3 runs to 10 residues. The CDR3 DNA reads TGTGCCCAAGGGGCAGATACGCAGTATTTT. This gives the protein CAQGADTQYF.

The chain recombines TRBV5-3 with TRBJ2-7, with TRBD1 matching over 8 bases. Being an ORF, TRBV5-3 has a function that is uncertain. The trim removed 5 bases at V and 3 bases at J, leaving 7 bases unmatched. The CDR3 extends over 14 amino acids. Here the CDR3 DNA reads TGTGCCAGAAGTATTGACAGGGGCCGCTACGAGCAGTACGTC. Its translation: CARSIDRGRYEQYV.

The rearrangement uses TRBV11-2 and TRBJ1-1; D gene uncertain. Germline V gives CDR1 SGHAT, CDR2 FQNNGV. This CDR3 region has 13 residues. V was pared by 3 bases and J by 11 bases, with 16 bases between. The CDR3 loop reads CASSLGEKRTAFF. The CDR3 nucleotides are TGTGCCAGCAGCTTGGGAGAAAAGAGGACGGCTTTCTTT.

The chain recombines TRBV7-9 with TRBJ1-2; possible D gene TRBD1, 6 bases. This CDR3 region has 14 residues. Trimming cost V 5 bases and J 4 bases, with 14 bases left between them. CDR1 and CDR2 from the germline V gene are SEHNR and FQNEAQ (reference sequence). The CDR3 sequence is CASSPNPDSYGYTF. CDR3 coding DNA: TGTGCCAGCAGCCCCAATCCGGACAGCTATGGCTACACCTTC.

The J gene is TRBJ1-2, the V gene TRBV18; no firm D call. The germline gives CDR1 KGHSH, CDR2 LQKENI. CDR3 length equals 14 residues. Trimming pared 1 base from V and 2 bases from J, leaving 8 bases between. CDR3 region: CASSPREQNYGYTF. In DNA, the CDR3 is TGTGCCAGCTCACCACGTGAACAGAACTATGGCTACACCTTC.

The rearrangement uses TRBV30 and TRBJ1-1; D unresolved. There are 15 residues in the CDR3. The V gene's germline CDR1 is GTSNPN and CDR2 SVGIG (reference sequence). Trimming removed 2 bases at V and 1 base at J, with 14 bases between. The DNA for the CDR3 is TGTGCCTGGAGTCTCCTTGGCGGGCCGAACACTGAAGCTTTCTTT. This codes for CAWSLLGGPNTEAFF.

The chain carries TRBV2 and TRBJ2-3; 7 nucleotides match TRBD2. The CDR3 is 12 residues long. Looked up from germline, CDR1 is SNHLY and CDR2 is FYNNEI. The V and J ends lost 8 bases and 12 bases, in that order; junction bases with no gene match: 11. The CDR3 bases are TGTGCCAGCCGCGAGCGGACTAGAATTCAGTATTTT. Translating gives CASRERTRIQYF.

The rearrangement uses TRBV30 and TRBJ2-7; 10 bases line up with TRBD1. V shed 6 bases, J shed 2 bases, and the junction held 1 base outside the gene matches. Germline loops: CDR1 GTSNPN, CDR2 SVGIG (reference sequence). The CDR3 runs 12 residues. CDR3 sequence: CACGQGAYEQYV. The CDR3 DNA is TGTGCCTGTGGACAGGGGGCCTACGAGCAGTACGTC.

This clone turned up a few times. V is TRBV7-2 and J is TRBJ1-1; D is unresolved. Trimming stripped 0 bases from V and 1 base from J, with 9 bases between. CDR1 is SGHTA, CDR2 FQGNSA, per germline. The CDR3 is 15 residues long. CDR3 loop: CASSLAPGRNTEAFF. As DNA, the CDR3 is TGTGCCAGCAGCTTAGCCCCGGGGAGGAACACTGAAGCTTTCTTT.

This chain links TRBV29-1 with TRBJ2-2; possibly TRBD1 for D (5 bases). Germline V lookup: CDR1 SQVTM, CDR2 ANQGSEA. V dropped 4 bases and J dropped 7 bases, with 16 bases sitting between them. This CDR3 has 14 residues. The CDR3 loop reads CSVGASRVGGELFF. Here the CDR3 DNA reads TGCAGCGTTGGGGCGAGCAGGGTCGGCGGGGAGCTGTTTTTT.

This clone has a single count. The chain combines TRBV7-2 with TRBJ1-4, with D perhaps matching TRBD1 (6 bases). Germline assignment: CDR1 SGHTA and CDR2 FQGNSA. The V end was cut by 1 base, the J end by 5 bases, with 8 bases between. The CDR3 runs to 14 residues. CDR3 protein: CASSLDRANEKLFF. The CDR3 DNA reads TGTGCCAGCAGCTTAGACAGGGCCAATGAAAAACTGTTTTTT.

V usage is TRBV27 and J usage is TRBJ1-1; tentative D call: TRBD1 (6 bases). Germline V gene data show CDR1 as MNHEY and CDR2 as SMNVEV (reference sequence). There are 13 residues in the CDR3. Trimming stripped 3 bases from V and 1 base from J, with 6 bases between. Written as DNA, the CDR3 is TGTGCCAGCAGTTTGGGACAGAACACTGAAGCTTTCTTT. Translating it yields CASSLGQNTEAFF.